The next 19 T cell receptor beta chains were all read from a single sample in a study. TCRdb used MiXCR to reprocess the RT-PCR reads, holding one entry per CDR3 protein. Among about 680,000 distinct CDR3 sequences listed, 13% to 15% were seen once. The sample was memory CD4+ T cells from blood. These receptors were taken from a female donor in good health, serving as a healthy control.

The CDR3 sequence is CASNLIATEETQYF. CDR3 coding DNA: TGTGCCAGCAACCTCATAGCGACAGAAGAGACCCAGTACTTC. The chain has TRBV7-9 and TRBJ2-5, with D perhaps assigned TRBD1 or TRBD2 (5 bases each). The germline V and J ends were trimmed by 7 bases and 3 bases, with 15 bases remaining between them. This CDR3 contains 14 residues. Per germline, CDR1 SEHNR and CDR2 FQNEAQ (reference sequence).

This clonotype has a handful of counts. The genes are TRBV7-2 and TRBJ1-6; D possibly corresponds to TRBD1 (6 bases). The CDR3 has 17 amino acids. Per germline, CDR1 SGHTA and CDR2 FQGNSA. Trimming shortened V by 2 bases and J by 8 bases, and 19 bases separated the two germline ends. In nucleotides, the CDR3 is TGTGCCAGCAGCTTAACCCTGCGCGGGGCAGGGGATTCACCCCTCCACTTT. Its protein product is CASSLTLRGAGDSPLHF.

This clonotype was recorded a few times. The V gene is TRBV3-1, the J gene TRBJ2-7, with D perhaps TRBD1 (6 bases). Germline CDR1 is LGHDT and CDR2 is YNNKEL (reference sequence). V shed 3 bases and J shed 0 bases, with 15 bases lying between them. The CDR3 totals 16 residues. CDR3 DNA: TGTGCCAGCAGCCATCTTGTGGGGACAAACTCCTACGAGCAGTACTTC. The encoded protein is CASSHLVGTNSYEQYF.

For the CDR3, the DNA is TGTGCCAGCAGTTTCCCAGGGAATAGCAATCAGCCCCAGCATTTT. It encodes CASSFPGNSNQPQHF. The chain is built from TRBV28 and TRBJ1-5, with D perhaps TRBD1 (5 bases). V lost 3 bases to trimming and J lost 0 bases, with 9 bases between them. Germline CDR1 and CDR2: MDHEN and SYDVKM. The CDR3 totals 15 residues.

The chain couples TRBV5-1 to TRBJ1-1; the D gene is possibly TRBD1 (6 bases). Trimming cost V 4 bases and J 8 bases, with 21 bases left between them. This CDR3 is 15 amino acids long. Germline loops: CDR1 SGHRS, CDR2 YFSETQ. CDR3 bases: TGCGCCAGCAGCATCGTCGGGGGCCCCGCATCGGAAGCTTTCTTT. Its protein product is CASSIVGGPASEAFF.

The chain has TRBV5-1 and TRBJ1-4; the D gene is possibly TRBD1 (5 bases). The germline gives CDR1 SGHRS, CDR2 YFSETQ. The CDR3 runs to 15 residues. V was shortened by 4 bases and J by 3 bases, with 13 bases between the two germline ends. CDR3 bases: TGCGCCAGCAGCCCAGGAGGGACCTCTAATGAAAAACTGTTTTTT. The encoded protein is CASSPGGTSNEKLFF.

This clonotype has just a few counts. The J gene is TRBJ2-3, the V gene TRBV7-6, with D possibly matching TRBD2 (6 bases). This CDR3 contains 16 residues. Trimming removed 2 bases at V and 0 bases at J, with 12 bases between. Per germline, CDR1 SGHVS and CDR2 FNYEAQ. CDR3 in DNA: TGTGCCAGCAGCTTATCTAGGCTAGCGAGCACAGATACGCAGTATTTT. This translates into CASSLSRLASTDTQYF.

The gene calls are TRBV28 and TRBJ1-2; D not certain. V lost 3 bases and J 4 bases, leaving 12 bases between the germline ends. Germline V gene lookup returns CDR1 MDHEN and CDR2 SYDVKM. CDR3 length: 14 amino acids. This chain's CDR3 is CASSLNGVSYGYTF. As DNA, the CDR3 is TGTGCCAGCAGTTTGAACGGCGTGAGCTATGGCTACACCTTC.

The chain employs TRBV7-2 and TRBJ1-6, with TRBD1 matching over 7 bases. V was pared by 2 bases and J by 7 bases, with 5 bases of the junction left unmatched. The CDR3 has 15 residues. Per the germline V gene, CDR1 is SGHTA and CDR2 is FQGNSA. This chain's CDR3 is CASSLMGGQNSPLHF. The CDR3 DNA is TGTGCCAGCAGCTTAATGGGGGGACAGAATTCACCCCTCCACTTT.

This clonotype was counted between two and nine times. This rearrangement joins TRBV20-1 to TRBJ2-5; TRBD2 aligns across 11 bases. The trim removed 3 bases at V and 3 bases at J, leaving 6 bases unmatched. The CDR3 loop spans 15 amino acids. Germline V gene lookup returns CDR1 DFQATT and CDR2 SNEGSKA (reference sequence). CDR3 DNA sequence: TGCAGTGCTAGGCCCCCACTAGCGGGAGAAGAGACCCAGTACTTC. Its protein product is CSARPPLAGEETQYF.

Only one count was recorded for this clonotype. The V call is TRBV20-1, the J call TRBJ2-5; 8 bases fit TRBD2. Germline lookup yields CDR1 DFQATT and CDR2 SNEGSKA (reference sequence). This CDR3 has 16 amino acids. Trimming removed 0 bases from V and 4 bases from J; junction bases left unmatched: 10. The CDR3 nucleotides read TGCAGTGCTAGAGATCCGAATAGCGGGATTGGAGAGACCCAGTACTTC. Translation: CSARDPNSGIGETQYF.

V gene TRBV6-2 or TRBV6-3 combines with J gene TRBJ1-4; 8 bases fit TRBD1. The trim removed 7 bases at V and 3 bases at J, leaving 16 bases unmatched. This CDR3 region has 18 residues. The germline CDR1 and CDR2 sequences are MNHEY and SVGEGT. The DNA of the CDR3 is TGTGCCAGCACCGGGACAGGAGGGAGTTGGATGGCTAATGAAAAACTGTTTTTT. This codes for CASTGTGGSWMANEKLFF.

CDR3 amino acids: CAIREAAWETQYF. In nucleotides, the CDR3 is TGTGCCATCAGGGAGGCTGCCTGGGAGACCCAGTACTTC. The chain has TRBV10-3 and TRBJ2-5, with D possibly matching TRBD2 (5 bases). Germline CDR1 reads ENHRY; CDR2 reads SYGVKD. This CDR3 has 13 amino acids. V lost 6 bases and J 5 bases, leaving 13 bases between the germline ends.

The chain recombines TRBV11-2 with TRBJ1-2, with D unclear. The V end was cut by 0 bases, the J end by 3 bases, with 14 bases between. Per the germline V gene, CDR1 is SGHAT and CDR2 is FQNNGV. The CDR3 loop spans 16 amino acids. The CDR3 nucleotides read TGTGCCAGCAGCTTAGAACGGCTGGAGGGCGACTATGGCTACACCTTC. Protein: CASSLERLEGDYGYTF.

The V and J genes are TRBV20-1 and TRBJ2-1; 9 nucleotides align to TRBD2. The CDR3 is 14 amino acids. V was clipped by 5 bases and J by 5 bases; unmatched bases: 7. The germline V gene encodes CDR1 DFQATT and CDR2 SNEGSKA (reference sequence). CDR3 nucleotides: TGCAGTGCTCTTAGCGGGAGCGCCGACAATGAGCAGTTCTTC. Encoded protein: CSALSGSADNEQFF.

This clonotype has at least ten counts. The rearrangement joins TRBV18 to TRBJ2-2; the D gene is possibly TRBD2 (6 bases). Germline CDR1 and CDR2: KGHSH and LQKENI. V lost 1 base, J lost 4 bases, and 13 bases lay in between. The CDR3 loop spans 16 amino acids. In DNA, the CDR3 is TGTGCCAGCTCACCACGCGGGGATTCGGGCACCGGGGAGCTGTTTTTT. Its translation is CASSPRGDSGTGELFF.

The chain combines TRBV4-3 with TRBJ1-4; 7 bases map to TRBD1. The germline CDR1 and CDR2 sequences are LGHNA and YSLEER. The V gene end was trimmed by 1 base and the J gene end by 4 bases; junction bases not matched to a gene: 9. The CDR3 is 17 residues long. The CDR3 is CASSQGTPQGSNEKLFF. CDR3 nucleotide sequence: TGCGCCAGCAGCCAAGGCACACCACAGGGGAGTAATGAAAAACTGTTTTTT.

This clonotype was seen many times. The V and J genes are TRBV10-1 and TRBJ2-1; D possibly corresponds to TRBD1 (8 bases). Germline CDR1 is WNHNN and CDR2 is SYGVQD (reference sequence). V lost 4 bases and J 6 bases, leaving 16 bases between the germline ends. The CDR3 extends over 15 amino acids. In DNA form, the CDR3 reads TGCGCCAGCAGTGTGGGGGGGGACAGGAGCAATGAGCAGTTCTTC. As protein: CASSVGGDRSNEQFF.

There are a few counts of this clonotype. In nucleotides, the CDR3 is TGTGCCAGCAGTTCAAGGGACGTTGAGCAGTTCTTC. Translated, it gives CASSSRDVEQFF. The gene calls are TRBV12-3 or TRBV12-4 and TRBJ2-1; either TRBD1 or TRBD2 may fit D (5 bases each). The V gene lost 4 bases and the J gene lost 9 bases, with 10 bases spanning the gap. CDR3 length: 12 amino acids.